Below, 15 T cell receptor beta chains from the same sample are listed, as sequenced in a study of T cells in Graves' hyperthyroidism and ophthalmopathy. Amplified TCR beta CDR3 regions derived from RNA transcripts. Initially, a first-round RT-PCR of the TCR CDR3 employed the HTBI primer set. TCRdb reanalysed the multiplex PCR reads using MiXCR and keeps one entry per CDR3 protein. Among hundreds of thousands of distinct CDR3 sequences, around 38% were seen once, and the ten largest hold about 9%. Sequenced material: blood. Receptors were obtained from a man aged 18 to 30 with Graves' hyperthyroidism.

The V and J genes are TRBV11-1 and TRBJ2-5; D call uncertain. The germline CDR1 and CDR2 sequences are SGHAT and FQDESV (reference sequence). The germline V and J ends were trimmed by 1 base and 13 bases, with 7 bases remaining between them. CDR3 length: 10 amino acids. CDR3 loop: CASSLDSRYF. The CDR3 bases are TGTGCCAGCAGCTTAGACAGTAGGTACTTC.

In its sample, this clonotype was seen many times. The CDR3 sequence is CASSNPRGIGSYEQYF. DNA for the CDR3: TGTGCCAGCAGCAACCCCAGGGGGATAGGATCCTACGAGCAGTACTTC. The V call is TRBV7-9, the J call TRBJ2-7, with 7 bases fitting TRBD1. Per the germline V gene, CDR1 is SEHNR and CDR2 is FQNEAQ (reference sequence). CDR3 size: 16 residues. The V and J ends lost 5 bases and 1 base, in that order; junction bases with no gene match: 11.

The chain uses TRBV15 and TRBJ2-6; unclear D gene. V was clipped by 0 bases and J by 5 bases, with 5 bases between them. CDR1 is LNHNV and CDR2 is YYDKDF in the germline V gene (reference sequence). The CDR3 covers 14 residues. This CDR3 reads CATSRDGRANVLTF. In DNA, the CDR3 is TGTGCCACCAGCAGAGATGGGAGGGCCAACGTCCTGACTTTC.

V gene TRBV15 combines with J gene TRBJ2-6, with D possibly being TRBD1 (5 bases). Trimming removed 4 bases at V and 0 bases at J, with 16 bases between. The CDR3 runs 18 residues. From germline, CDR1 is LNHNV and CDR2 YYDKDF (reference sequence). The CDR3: CATSKNQGIFSGANVLTF. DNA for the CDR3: TGTGCCACCAGCAAAAACCAGGGAATTTTCTCTGGGGCCAACGTCCTGACTTTC. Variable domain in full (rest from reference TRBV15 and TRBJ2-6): DAMVIQNPRYQVTQFGKPVTLSCSQTLNHNVMYWYQQKSSQAPKLLFHYYDKDFNNEADTPDNFQSRRPNTSFCFLDIRSPGLGDTAMYLCATSKNQGIFSGANVLTFGAGSRLTVL.

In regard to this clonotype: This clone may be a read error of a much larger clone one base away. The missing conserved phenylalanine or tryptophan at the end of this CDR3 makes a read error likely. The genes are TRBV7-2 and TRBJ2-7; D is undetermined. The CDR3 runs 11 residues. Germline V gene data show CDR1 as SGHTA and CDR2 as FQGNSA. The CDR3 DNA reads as TGTGCCAGCAGCTTATTGTACGGGCAGTACTTA. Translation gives CASSLLYGQYL.

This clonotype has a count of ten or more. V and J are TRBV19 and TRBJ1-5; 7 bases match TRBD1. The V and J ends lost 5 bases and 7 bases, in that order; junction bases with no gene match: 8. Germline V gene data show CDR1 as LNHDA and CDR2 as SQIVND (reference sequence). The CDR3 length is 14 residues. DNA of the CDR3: TGTGCCAGTAGTCTTGGGGGACAGCGGCAGCCCCAGCATTTT. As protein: CASSLGGQRQPQHF.

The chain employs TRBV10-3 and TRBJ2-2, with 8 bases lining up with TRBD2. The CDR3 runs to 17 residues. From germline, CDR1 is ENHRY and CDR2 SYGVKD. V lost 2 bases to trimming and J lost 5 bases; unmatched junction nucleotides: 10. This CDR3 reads CAISELSSGRGTGELFF. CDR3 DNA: TGTGCCATCAGTGAGCTCTCAAGCGGGAGAGGGACCGGGGAGCTGTTTTTT.

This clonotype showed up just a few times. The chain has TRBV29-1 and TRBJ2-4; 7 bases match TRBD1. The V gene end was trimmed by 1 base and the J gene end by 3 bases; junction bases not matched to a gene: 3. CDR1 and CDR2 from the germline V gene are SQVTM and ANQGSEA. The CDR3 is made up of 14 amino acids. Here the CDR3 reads CSVEAWDSKNIQYF. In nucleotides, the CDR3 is TGCAGCGTTGAAGCGTGGGACAGCAAAAACATTCAGTACTTC.

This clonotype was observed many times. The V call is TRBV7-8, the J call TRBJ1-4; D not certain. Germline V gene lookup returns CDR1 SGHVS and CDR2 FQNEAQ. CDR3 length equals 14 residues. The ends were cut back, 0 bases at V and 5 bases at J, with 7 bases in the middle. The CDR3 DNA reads TGTGCCAGCAGCTTAGCTGGACGGAATGAAAAACTGTTTTTT. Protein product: CASSLAGRNEKLFF.

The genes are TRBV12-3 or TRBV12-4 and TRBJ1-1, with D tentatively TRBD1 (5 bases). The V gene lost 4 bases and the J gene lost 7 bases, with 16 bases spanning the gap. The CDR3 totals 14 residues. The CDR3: CASSYSGQGNEAFF. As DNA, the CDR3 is TGTGCCAGCAGTTACTCAGGGCAGGGAAATGAAGCTTTCTTT.

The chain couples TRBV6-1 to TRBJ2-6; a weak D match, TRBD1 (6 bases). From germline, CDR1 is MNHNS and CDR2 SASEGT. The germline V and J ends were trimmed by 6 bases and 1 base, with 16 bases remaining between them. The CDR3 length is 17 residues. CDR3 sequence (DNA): TGTGCCAGCAGCTTGACAGGCGCCCAGTCTGGGGCCAACGTCCTGACTTTC. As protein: CASSLTGAQSGANVLTF.

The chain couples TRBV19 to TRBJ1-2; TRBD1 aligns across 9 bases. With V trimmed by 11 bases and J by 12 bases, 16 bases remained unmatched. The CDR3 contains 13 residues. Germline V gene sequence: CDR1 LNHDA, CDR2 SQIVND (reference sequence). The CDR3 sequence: CAAQSITGGADTF. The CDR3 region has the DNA TGTGCCGCCCAGAGTATTACAGGGGGCGCGGACACCTTC.

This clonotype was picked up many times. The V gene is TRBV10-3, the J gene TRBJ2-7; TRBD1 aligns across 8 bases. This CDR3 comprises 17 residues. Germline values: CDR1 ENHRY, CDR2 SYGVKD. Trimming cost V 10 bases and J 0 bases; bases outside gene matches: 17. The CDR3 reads CATSAPGQAAFSYEQYF. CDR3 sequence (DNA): TGTGCCACCTCGGCGCCGGGACAGGCCGCCTTCTCCTACGAGCAGTACTTC.

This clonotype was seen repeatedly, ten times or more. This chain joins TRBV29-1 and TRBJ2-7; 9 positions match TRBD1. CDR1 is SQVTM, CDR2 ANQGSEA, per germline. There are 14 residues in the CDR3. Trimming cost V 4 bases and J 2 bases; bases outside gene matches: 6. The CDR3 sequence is CSVGKDRGAYEQYF. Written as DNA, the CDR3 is TGCAGCGTTGGAAAGGACAGGGGAGCCTACGAGCAGTACTTC.

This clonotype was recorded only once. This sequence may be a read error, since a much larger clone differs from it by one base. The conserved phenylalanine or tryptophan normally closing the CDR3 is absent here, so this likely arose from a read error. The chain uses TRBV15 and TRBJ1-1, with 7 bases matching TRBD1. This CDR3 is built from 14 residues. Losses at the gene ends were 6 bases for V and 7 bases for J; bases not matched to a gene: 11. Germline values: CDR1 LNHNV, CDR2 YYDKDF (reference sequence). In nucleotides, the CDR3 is TGTGCCACCAGTGGGGACAGAAACCTTCATGAAGCTTTCTCT. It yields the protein CATSGDRNLHEAFS.